This T cell receptor beta chain was profiled in a study of cytomegalovirus exposure and HLA in healthy donors. Turning to this clone: Its target is unknown.

General study findings and limits: It was shown in a later analysis that HLA-associated TCR beta chains were more clonally expanded than other, equally common chains.

The study ran its PCR with 60 Vbeta and 13 Jbeta primers. Produced via immunoSEQ multiplex PCR; TCRdb's table is partial and in-frame only. This table has 59,000 or so clones, 65% to 80% appearing once. This receptor was obtained from a man aged 25 to 40 in good health and CMV-seropositive. Sequencing was performed on PBMCs.

The CDR3 nucleotides read TGTGCCAGCAGTACGACAGGGGGGGACTATGGCTACACCTTC. Amino acids: CASSTTGGDYGYTF. The chain couples TRBV27 to TRBJ1-2; 9 nucleotides align to TRBD1. Germline CDR1 MNHEY, CDR2 SMNVEV (reference sequence). V was pared by 5 bases and J by 3 bases, with 4 bases of the junction left unmatched. The CDR3 contains 14 residues.